These 9 T cell receptor beta chains were all obtained from the same sample, sequenced in a study of cytomegalovirus exposure and HLA in healthy donors. This PCR relied on a set of 60 Vbeta primers and 13 Jbeta primers. The data were produced by immunoSEQ multiplex PCR, yet TCRdb's version contains in-frame clones alone and is incomplete. The sample has under 150,000 clones; 55% to 75% are singletons. What was sequenced was PBMCs. The origin of the receptors is a human donor in good health.

This clone was recorded a few times. V usage is TRBV7-8 and J usage is TRBJ2-2; no firm D call. V lost 2 bases to trimming and J lost 5 bases, with 3 bases between them. In germline, CDR1 is SGHVS, CDR2 FQNEAQ. The CDR3 is 12 amino acids. The CDR3 protein is CASSLHTGELFF. The CDR3 DNA reads as TGTGCCAGCAGCTTACATACCGGGGAGCTGTTTTTT.

V usage is TRBV2 and J usage is TRBJ2-7, with 9 bases lining up with TRBD1. The CDR3 is 13 residues long. Trimming removed 2 bases from V and 6 bases from J; junction bases left unmatched: 2. Germline V gene lookup returns CDR1 SNHLY and CDR2 FYNNEI. The CDR3, as DNA: TGTGCCAGCAGTGAACGACAGGGGGTCGAGCAGTACTTC. Translated: CASSERQGVEQYF.

The chain recombines TRBV7-8 with TRBJ2-7; TRBD1 might be the D (5 bases). The CDR3 spans 16 residues. Trimming took off 2 bases at V and 2 bases at J, with 16 bases between the two ends. CDR1 is SGHVS and CDR2 is FQNEAQ in the germline V gene. Here the CDR3 reads CASSLLMGQGTYEQYF. For the CDR3, the DNA is TGTGCCAGCAGCTTACTTATGGGGCAGGGTACCTACGAGCAGTACTTC.

The chain is built from TRBV11-3 and TRBJ2-3; possible D gene TRBD2, 6 bases. V was shortened by 4 bases and J by 4 bases, with 15 bases between the two germline ends. CDR1 SGHNT and CDR2 YENEEA come from the germline V gene. CDR3 length: 15 amino acids. CDR3 region: CASSWGRDLADTQYF. The CDR3 DNA reads as TGTGCCAGCAGCTGGGGACGGGACTTAGCAGATACGCAGTATTTT.

The chain recombines TRBV2 with TRBJ1-4; 12 bases line up with TRBD1. Germline V gene lookup returns CDR1 SNHLY and CDR2 FYNNEI. The CDR3 has 15 residues. Trimming took 4 bases from V and 6 from J; bases not matched to a gene: 3. CDR3 amino acids: CASSVGQGADEKLFF. The CDR3 nucleotides are TGTGCCAGCAGTGTGGGACAGGGGGCGGATGAAAAACTGTTTTTT.

This clone was counted a few times. The chain links TRBV5-1 to TRBJ2-3, with D tentatively TRBD2 (7 bases). The CDR3 consists of 16 residues. Per the germline V gene, CDR1 is SGHRS and CDR2 is YFSETQ. The germline V and J ends were trimmed by 1 base and 2 bases, with 14 bases remaining between them. The CDR3 reads CASSLLRGASTDTQYF. The CDR3 DNA is TGCGCCAGCAGCTTGCTACGGGGGGCTTCCACAGATACGCAGTATTTT.

The chain combines TRBV6-5 with TRBJ1-5; TRBD1 might be the D (6 bases). Germline CDR1 MNHEY, CDR2 SVGAGI. This CDR3 comprises 13 residues. The V and J ends lost 5 bases and 1 base respectively, with 6 bases between them. The CDR3 nucleotides are TGTGCCAGCAGTACAGGGAGCAATCAGCCCCAGCATTTT. Amino acids: CASSTGSNQPQHF.

This sequence joins TRBV28 and TRBJ2-2, with a tentative D call TRBD1 (6 bases). This CDR3 is 14 amino acids long. V lost 6 bases to trimming and J lost 6 bases, with 14 bases between them. Germline CDR1 reads MDHEN; CDR2 reads SYDVKM. CDR3 sequence reads: CASRRLTGSGELFF. CDR3 nucleotide sequence: TGTGCCAGCAGAAGACTCACAGGGTCCGGGGAGCTGTTTTTT.

This clone was counted between two and nine times. The chain employs TRBV18 and TRBJ2-1; TRBD2 might be the D (6 bases). V shed 8 bases and J shed 3 bases, with 11 bases lying between them. This CDR3 comprises 13 residues. CDR1 is KGHSH, CDR2 LQKENI, per germline. CDR3: CASTGTRYNEQFF. The DNA for the CDR3 is TGTGCCAGCACCGGGACTCGCTACAATGAGCAGTTCTTC.